This is a list of T cell receptor beta chains from one sample in a study of blood T cells in healthy people across ages. Each CDR3 protein gets one entry after TCRdb re-called the 5' RACE reads with MiXCR. The table shows under 800,000 distinct CDR3 sequences, with roughly 20% occurring only once. Sequencing input: blood. These TCRs come from a man in his sixties or seventies in good health. Both conserved end residues are trimmed from each CDR3. A D gene is named only where the DNA matches it firmly. Size values are once, few and many counts, or a class for expanded clones, and some rows have none.

-	TRBV5-1	TRBJ2-1	-	ASSLETEYNERF
-	TRBV6-6	TRBJ1-1	few	ASSYTLLRARGTEAF
TRBD2	TRBV4-3	TRBJ2-1	few	ASSRGLADTYNEQF
-	TRBV3-1	-	few	ASSQARRYEQY
-	TRBV2	TRBJ2-5	-	ASRRTAYGQY
-	TRBV10-3	TRBJ2-5	few	AIGGQYSYQETQY
-	TRBV6-5	TRBJ2-7	many	ASSYGSGTYEQY
TRBD2	TRBV18	TRBJ2-3	-	ASSQGTSGGTDTQY
-	TRBV27	TRBJ2-3	-	ASSKTDTQY
-	TRBV28	TRBJ1-2	-	ASRTPSGYGYT
-	TRBV2	TRBJ2-1	-	ASTRGRLGYNEQF
TRBD2	TRBV2	TRBJ2-4	-	ASSAELAGAKNIQY
TRBD2	TRBV4-3	TRBJ2-7	-	ASSQERLFGSGSPYEQY
TRBD2	TRBV7-3	TRBJ2-1	-	ASSLEGSGSYNEQF